The sequence of this T cell receptor (beta chain) was determined in a study of T cells in localized non-small cell lung cancer. Whole-study results and caveats: Among the top 100 tumor clones, a median about 59 appeared in adjacent lung. Uninvolved adjacent lung had more T cell clonality than any other tissue, topping tumor.

The assay was immunoSEQ multiplex PCR, and TCRdb's table has in-frame clones only and misses some. The table lists around 28,000 clones, about 87% of them singletons. This CDR3 is built from 16 residues. The germline V gene has CDR1 MRHNA and CDR2 SNTAGT. Between the trimmed V and J ends, which lost 5 bases and 1 base, there was a span of 12 bases. This clone was seen only once. Its antigen is not known. The source is a woman aged 18-49 years with stage I lung adenocarcinoma. The J gene is TRBJ2-6, the V gene TRBV6-4; maybe TRBD1 (6 bases). Sequencing was performed on peripheral blood, taken before any cancer treatment. CDR3 DNA sequence: TGTGCCAGCAGTCCGAATACAGGGTCTGGGGCCAACGTCCTGACTTTC. It codes for CASSPNTGSGANVLTF.